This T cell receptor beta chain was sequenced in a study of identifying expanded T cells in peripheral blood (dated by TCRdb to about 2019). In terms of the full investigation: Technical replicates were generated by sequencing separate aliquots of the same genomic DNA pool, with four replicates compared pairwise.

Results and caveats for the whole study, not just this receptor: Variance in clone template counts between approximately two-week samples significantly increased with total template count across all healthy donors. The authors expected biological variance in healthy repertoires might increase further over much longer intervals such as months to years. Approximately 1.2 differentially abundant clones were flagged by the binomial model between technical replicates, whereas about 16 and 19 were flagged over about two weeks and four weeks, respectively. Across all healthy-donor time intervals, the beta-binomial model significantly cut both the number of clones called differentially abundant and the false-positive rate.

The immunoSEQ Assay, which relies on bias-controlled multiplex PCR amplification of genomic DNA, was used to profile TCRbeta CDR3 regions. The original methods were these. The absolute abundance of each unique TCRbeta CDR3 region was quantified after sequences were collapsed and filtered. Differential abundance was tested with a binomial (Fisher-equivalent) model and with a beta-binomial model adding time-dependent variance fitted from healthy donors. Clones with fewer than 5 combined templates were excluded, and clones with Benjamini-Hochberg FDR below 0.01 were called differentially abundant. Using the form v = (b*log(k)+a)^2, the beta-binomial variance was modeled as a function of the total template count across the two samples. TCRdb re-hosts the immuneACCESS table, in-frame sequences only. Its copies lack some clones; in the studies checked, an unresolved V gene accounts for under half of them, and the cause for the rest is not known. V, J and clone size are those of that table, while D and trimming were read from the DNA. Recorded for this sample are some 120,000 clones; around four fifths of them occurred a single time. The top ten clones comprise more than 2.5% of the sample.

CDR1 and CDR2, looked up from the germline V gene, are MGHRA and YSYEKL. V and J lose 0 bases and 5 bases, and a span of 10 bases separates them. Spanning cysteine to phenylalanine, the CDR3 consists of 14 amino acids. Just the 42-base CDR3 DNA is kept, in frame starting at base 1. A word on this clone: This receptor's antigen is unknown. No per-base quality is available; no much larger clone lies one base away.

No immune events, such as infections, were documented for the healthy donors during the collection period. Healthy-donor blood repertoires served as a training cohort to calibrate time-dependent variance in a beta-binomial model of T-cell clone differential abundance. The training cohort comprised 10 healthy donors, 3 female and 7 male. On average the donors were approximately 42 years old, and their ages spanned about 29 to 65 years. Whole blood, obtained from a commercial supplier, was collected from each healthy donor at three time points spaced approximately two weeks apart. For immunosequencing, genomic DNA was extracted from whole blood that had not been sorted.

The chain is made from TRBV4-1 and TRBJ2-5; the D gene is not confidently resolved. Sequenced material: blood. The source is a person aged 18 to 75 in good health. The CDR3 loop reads CASSQDPNWETQYF. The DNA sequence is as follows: TGCGCCAGCAGCCAAGATCCCAATTGGGAGACCCAGTACTTC.